This T cell receptor beta chain was sequenced for a study of post-analysis software for immune sequencing data. General study findings and limits: When compared against controls, multiple sclerosis patients showed significantly lower normalized Chao1 diversity. Analysis by F measure revealed that same-batch samples clustered strongly together. In patients, TRBV5-6, TRBV5-1 and TRBV20-1 belonged to five TRBV segments found more frequently than in controls.

This clonotype has only a few counts. Antigen unknown. Carried by the TCR beta cDNA libraries were unique molecular identifiers. T cells numbering roughly 1 to 10 million yielded cDNA molecules that totaled approximately 500,000. TCRdb recomputed calls from the PCR reads with MiXCR, one row per CDR3 protein. The data show 550,000 to 700,000 distinct CDR3 sequences, 44% seen once. This CDR3 region has 14 residues. Germline assignment: CDR1 SGHVS and CDR2 FNYEAQ. This receptor was obtained from a girl between 10 and 17 years old with multiple sclerosis. The V and J genes are TRBV7-6 and TRBJ2-4, with a tentative D call TRBD1 (6 bases). The DNA end is a closer match to TRBJ2-7, so the J assignment may be wrong. Sequencing was performed on blood. The CDR3 DNA is TGTGCCAGCAACCGACAGGATCCCCTCTACGAGCAGTACTTC. Amino acids: CASNRQDPLYEQYF.